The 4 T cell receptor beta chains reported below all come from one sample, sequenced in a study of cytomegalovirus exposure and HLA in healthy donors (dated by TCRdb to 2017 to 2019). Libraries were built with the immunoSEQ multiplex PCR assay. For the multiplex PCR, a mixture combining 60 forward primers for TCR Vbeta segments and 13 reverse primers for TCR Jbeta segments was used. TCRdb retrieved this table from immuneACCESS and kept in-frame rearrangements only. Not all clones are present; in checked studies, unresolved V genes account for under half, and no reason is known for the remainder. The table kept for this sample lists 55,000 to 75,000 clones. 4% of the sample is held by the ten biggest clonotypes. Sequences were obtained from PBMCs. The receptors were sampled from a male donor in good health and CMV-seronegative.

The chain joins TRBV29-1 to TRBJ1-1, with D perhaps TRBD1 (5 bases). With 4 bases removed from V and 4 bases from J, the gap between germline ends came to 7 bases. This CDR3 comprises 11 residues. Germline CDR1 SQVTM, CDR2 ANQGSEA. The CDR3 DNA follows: TGCAGCGTTGTGGGGGGCACTGAAGCTTTCTTT. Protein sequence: CSVVGGTEAFF.

CDR3 amino acids: CASRALSGGGDTQYF. CDR3 bases: TGTGCCAGCAGAGCTCTTAGCGGGGGGGGAGATACGCAGTATTTT. The chain joins TRBV6-1 to TRBJ2-3, with 11 bases identical to TRBD2. The CDR3 is 15 amino acids. Germline loops: CDR1 MNHNS, CDR2 SASEGT. V lost 6 bases and J lost 5; bases outside the gene matches: 7.

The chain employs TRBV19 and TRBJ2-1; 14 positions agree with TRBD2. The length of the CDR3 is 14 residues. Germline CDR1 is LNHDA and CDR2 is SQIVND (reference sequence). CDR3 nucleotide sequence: TGTGCAACAAGGACTAGCGGGGGGAGGAATGAGCAGTTCTTC. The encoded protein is CATRTSGGRNEQFF.

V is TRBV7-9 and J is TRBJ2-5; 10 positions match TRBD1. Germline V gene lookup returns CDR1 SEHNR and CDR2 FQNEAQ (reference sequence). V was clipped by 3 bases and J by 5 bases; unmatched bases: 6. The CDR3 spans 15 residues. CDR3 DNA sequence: TGTGCCAGCAGCTTGGACAGGGGGTCTTCCGAGACCCAGTACTTC. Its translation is CASSLDRGSSETQYF. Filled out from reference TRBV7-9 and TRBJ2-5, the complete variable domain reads DTGVSQNPRHKITKRGQNVTFRCDPISEHNRLYWYRQTLGQGPEFLTYFQNEAQLEKSRLLSDRFSAERPKGSFSTLEIQRTEQGDSAMYLCASSLDRGSSETQYFGPGTRLLVL.